This T cell receptor beta chain was captured by sequencing in a study of blood T cell repertoires in COVID-19. At the level of the study: From the United States, Italy and Spain came samples of acute and convalescent COVID-19.

V was clipped by 1 base and J by 2 bases; unmatched bases: 12. Germline CDR1 and CDR2: MNHEY and SMNVEV (reference sequence). The CDR3 is made up of 19 amino acids. The method was immunoSEQ multiplex PCR; TCRdb's version includes in-frame clones alone and lacks a portion of them. The sample includes roughly 200,000 clones, 84% seen only once; the top ten take around 20%. The clonotype comes from a human donor in a cohort sampled during active COVID-19. The sample consisted of peripheral blood. The V call is TRBV27, the J call TRBJ2-3; 10 nucleotides match TRBD2. The CDR3 nucleotides read TGTGCCAGCAGTTTATATTCGCCGGCTAGCGGGAGCGTCACAGATACGCAGTATTTT. Protein product: CASSLYSPASGSVTDTQYF.